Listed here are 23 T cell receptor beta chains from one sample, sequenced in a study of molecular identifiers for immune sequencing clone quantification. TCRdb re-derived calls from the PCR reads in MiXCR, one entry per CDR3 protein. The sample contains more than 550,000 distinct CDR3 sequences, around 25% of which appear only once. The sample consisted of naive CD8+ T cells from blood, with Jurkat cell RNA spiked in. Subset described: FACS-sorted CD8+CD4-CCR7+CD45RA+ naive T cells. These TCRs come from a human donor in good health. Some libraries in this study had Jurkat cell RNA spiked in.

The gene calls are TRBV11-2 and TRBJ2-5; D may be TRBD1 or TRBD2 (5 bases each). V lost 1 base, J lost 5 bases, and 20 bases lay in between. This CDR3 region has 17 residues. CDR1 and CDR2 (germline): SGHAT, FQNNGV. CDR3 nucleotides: TGTGCCAGCAGCTTAGCTCCGGGGCACGACCCGGGCGAGACCCAGTACTTC. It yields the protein CASSLAPGHDPGETQYF.

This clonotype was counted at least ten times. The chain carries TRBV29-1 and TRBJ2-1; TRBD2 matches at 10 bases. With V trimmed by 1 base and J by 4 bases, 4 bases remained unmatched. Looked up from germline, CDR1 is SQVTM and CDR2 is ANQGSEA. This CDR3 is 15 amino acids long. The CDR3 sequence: CSVEGLAGVYNEQFF. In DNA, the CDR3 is TGCAGCGTTGAAGGTCTAGCGGGAGTGTACAATGAGCAGTTCTTC.

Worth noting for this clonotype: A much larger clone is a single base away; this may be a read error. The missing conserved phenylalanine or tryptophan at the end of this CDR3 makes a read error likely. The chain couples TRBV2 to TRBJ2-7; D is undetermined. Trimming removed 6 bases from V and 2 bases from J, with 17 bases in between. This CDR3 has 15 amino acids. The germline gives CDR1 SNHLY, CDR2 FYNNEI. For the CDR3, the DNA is TGTGCCAGCAGAACGTCGCCCGCCTCGCCCTACGAGCAGTACCTC. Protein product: CASRTSPASPYEQYL.

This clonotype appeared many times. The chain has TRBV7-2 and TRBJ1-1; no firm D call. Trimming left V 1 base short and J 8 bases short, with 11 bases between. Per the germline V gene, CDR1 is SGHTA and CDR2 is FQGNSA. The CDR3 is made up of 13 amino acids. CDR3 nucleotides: TGTGCCAGCAGCTTAGGTGGAGGGTGGGAAGCTTTCTTT. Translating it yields CASSLGGGWEAFF.

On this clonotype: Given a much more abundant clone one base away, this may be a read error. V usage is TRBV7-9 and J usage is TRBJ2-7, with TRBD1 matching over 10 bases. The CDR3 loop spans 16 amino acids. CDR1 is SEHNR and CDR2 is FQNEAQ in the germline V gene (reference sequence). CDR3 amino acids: CASSLPLDRGTYVQYF. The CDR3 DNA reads TGTGCCAGCAGCTTACCCTTGGACAGGGGGACCTACGTGCAGTACTTC.

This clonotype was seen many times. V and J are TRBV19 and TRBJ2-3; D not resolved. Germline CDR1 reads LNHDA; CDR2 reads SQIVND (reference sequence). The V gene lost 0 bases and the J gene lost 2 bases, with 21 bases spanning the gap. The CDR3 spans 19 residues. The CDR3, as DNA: TGTGCCAGTAGTATAGACCCGGATTTTCCGACATTTCTCACAGATACGCAGTATTTT. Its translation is CASSIDPDFPTFLTDTQYF.

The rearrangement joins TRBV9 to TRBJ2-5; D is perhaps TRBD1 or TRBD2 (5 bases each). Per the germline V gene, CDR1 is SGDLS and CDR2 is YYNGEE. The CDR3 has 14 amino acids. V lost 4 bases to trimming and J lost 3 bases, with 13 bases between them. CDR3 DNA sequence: TGTGCCAGCAGCCTCACACTAGGGGAAGAGACCCAGTACTTC. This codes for CASSLTLGEETQYF.

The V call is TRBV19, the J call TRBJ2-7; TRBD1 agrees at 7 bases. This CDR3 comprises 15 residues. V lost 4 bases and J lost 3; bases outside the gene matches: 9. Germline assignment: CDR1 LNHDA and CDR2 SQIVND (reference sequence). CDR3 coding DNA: TGTGCCAGTAGTACTTGGACAGGTTTATACTACGAGCAGTACTTC. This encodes CASSTWTGLYYEQYF.

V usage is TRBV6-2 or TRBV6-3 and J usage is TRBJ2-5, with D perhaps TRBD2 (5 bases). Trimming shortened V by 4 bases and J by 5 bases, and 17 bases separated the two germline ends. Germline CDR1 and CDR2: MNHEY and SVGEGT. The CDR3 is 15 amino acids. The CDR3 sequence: CASSSVEAVPETQYF. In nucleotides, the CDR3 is TGTGCCAGCAGTTCGGTTGAAGCGGTCCCGGAGACCCAGTACTTC.

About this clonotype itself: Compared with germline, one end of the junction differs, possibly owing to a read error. CDR3 DNA sequence: TGTGCCAGCAGTGTCCGGGACAGGGAGGTCTTC. It translates to CASSVRDREVF. The chain is built from TRBV25-1 and TRBJ2-5; 9 bases match TRBD1. CDR3 length: 11 amino acids. Germline V gives CDR1 MGHDK, CDR2 SYGVNS.

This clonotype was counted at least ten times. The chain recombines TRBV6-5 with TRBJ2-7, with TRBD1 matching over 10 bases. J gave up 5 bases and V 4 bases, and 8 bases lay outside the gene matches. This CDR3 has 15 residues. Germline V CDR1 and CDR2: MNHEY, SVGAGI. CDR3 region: CASSSPGTGVNEQYF. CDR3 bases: TGTGCCAGCAGTTCTCCCGGGACAGGGGTCAACGAGCAGTACTTC.

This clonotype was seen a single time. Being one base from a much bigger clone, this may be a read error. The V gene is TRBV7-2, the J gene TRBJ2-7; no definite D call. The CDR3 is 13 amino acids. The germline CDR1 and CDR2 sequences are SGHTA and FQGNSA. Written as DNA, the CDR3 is TGTGCCAGCAGCCCTTGGGCAGATGCCGAGAAGTACTTC. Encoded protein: CASSPWADAEKYF.

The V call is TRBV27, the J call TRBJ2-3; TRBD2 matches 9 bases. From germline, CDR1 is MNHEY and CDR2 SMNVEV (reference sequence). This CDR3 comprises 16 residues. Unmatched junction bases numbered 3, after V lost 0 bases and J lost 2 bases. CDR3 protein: CASSLSAGGPTDTQYF. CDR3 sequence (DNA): TGTGCCAGCAGTTTATCAGCGGGGGGACCCACAGATACGCAGTATTTT.

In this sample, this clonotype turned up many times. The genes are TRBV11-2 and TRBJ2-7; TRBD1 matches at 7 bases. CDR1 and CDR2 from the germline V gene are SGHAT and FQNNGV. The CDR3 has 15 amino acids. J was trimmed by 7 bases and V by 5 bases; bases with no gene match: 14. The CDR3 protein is CASSPIPGTAKEQYF. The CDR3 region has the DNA TGTGCCAGCAGCCCCATACCCGGGACAGCTAAGGAGCAGTACTTC. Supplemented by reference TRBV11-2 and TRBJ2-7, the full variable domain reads EAGVAQSPRYKIIEKRQSVAFWCNPISGHATLYWYQQILGQGPKLLIQFQNNGVVDDSQLPKDRFSAERLKGVDSTLKIQPAKLEDSAVYLCASSPIPGTAKEQYFGPGTRLTVT.

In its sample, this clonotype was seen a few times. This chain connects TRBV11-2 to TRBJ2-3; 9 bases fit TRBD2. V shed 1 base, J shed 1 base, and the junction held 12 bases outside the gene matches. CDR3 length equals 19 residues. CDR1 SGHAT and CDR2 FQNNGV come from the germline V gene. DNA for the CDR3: TGTGCCAGCAGCTTAGCTTTCCCCGCGGGGGGGCCGGGCACAGATACGCAGTATTTT. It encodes CASSLAFPAGGPGTDTQYF.

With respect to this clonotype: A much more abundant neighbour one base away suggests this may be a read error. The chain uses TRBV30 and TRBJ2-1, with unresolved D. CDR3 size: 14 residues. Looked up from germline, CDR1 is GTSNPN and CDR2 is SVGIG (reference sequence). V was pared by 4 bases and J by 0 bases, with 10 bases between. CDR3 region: CAWTPMSSYNEQFF. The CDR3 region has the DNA TGTGCCTGGACGCCTATGAGCTCCTACAATGAGCAGTTCTTC.

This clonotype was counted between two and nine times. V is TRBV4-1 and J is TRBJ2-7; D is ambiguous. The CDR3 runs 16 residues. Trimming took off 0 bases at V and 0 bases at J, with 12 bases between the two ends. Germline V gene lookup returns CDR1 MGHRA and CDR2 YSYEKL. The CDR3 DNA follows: TGCGCCAGCAGCCAAGAGTGGGGTCATGACTCCTACGAGCAGTACTTC. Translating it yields CASSQEWGHDSYEQYF.

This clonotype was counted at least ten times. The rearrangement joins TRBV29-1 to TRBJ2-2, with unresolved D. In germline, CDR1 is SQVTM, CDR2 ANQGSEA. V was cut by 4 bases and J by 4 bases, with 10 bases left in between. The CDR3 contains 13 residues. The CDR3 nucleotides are TGCAGCGTTGTTTTAGGGCCCACCGGGGAGCTGTTTTTT. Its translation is CSVVLGPTGELFF.

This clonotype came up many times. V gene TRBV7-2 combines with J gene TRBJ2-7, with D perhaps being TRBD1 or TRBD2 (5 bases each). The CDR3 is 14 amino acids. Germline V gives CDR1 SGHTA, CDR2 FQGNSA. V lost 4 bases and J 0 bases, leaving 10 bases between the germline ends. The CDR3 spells CASSSRGRSYEQYF. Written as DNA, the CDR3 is TGTGCCAGCAGCTCGAGGGGACGCTCCTACGAGCAGTACTTC.

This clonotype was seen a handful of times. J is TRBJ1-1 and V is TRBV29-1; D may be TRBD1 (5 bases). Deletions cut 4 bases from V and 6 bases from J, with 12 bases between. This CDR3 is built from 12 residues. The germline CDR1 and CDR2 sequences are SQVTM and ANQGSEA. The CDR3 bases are TGCAGCGTTGGGGGAGGGGACCCTGAAGCTTTCTTT. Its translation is CSVGGGDPEAFF.

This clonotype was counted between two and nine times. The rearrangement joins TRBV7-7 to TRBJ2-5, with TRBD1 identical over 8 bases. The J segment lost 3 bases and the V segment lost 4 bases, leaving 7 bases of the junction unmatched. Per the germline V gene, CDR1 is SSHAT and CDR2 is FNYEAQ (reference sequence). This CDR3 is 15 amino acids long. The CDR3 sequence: CASSSADRGKETQYF. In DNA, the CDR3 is TGTGCCAGCAGCTCAGCAGACAGGGGTAAAGAGACCCAGTACTTC.

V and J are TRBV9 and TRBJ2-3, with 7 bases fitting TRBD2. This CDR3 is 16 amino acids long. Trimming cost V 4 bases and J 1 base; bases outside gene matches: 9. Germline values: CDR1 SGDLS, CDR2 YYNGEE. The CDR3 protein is CASSPWGGDGTDTQYF. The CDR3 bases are TGTGCCAGCAGCCCCTGGGGGGGAGACGGCACAGATACGCAGTATTTT.

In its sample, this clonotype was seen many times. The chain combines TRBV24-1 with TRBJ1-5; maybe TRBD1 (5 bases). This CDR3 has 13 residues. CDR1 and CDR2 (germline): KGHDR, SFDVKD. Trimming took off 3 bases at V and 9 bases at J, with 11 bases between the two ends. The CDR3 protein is CATSDRQIWPQHF. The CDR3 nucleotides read TGTGCCACCAGTGATAGACAGATTTGGCCCCAGCATTTT.